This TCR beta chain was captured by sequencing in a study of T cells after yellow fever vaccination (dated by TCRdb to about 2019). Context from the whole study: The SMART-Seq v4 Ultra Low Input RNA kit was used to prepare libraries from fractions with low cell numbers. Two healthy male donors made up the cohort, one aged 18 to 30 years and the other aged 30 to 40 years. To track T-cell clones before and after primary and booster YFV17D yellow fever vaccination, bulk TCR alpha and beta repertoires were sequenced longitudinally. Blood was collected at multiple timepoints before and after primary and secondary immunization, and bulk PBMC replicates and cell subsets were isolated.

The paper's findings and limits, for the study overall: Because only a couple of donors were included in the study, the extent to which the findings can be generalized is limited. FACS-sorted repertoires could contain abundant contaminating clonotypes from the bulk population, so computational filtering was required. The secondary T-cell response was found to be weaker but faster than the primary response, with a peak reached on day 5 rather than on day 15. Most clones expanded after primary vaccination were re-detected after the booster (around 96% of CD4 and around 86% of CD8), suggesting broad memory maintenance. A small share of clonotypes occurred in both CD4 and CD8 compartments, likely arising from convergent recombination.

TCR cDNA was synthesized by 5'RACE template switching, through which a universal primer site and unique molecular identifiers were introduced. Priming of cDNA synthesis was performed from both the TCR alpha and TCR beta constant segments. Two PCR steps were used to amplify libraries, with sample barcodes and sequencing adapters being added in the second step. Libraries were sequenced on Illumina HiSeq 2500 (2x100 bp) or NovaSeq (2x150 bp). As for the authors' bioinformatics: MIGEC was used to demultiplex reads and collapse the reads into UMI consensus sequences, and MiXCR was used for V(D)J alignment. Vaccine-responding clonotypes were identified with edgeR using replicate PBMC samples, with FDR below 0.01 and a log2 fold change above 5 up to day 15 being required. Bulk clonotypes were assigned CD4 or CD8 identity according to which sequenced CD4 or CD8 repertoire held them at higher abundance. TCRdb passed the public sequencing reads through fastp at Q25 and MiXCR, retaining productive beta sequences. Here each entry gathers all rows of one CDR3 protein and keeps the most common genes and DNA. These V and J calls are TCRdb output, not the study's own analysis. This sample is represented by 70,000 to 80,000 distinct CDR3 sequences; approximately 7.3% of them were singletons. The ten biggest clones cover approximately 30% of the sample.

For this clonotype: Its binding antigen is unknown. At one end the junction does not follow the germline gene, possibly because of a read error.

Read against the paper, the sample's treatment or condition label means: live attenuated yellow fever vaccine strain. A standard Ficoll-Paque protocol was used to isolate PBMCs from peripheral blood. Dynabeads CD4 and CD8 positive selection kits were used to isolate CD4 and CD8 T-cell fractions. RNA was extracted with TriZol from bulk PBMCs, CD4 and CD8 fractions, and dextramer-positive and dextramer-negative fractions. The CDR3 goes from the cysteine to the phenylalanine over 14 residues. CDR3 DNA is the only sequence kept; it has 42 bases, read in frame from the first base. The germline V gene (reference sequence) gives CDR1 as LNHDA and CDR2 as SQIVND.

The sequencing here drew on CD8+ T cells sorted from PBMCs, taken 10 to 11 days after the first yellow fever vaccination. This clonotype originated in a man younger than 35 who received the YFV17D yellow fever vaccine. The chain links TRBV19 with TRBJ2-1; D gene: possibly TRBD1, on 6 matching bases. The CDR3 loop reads CASSTRTASHEQFF. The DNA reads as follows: TGCGCCAGTAGTACTAGGACAGCTAGCCATGAGCAGTTCTTC.